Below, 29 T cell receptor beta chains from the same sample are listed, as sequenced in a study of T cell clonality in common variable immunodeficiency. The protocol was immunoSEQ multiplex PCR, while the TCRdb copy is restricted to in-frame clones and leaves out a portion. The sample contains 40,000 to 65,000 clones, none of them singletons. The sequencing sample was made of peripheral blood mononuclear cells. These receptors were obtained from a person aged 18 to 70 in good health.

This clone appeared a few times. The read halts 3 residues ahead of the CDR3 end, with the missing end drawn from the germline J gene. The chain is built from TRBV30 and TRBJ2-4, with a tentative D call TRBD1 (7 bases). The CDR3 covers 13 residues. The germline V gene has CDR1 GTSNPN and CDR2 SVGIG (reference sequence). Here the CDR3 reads CAWSARQGAGQYF. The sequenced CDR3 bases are TGTGCCTGGAGTGCCCGACAGGGAGCGGGT.

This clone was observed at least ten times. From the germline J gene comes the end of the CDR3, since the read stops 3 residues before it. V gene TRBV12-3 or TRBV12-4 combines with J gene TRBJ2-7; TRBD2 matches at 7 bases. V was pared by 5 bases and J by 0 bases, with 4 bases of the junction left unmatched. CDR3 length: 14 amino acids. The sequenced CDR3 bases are TGTGCCAGCAGTCCAGCGGGGTTCTCCTACGAG. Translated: CASSPAGFSYE. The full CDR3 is CASSPAGFSYEQYF.

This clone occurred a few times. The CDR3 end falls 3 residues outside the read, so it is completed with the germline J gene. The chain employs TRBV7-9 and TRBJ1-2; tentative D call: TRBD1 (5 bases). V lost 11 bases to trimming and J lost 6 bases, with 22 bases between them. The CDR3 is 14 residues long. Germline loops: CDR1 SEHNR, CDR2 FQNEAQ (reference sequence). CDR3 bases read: TGTGCCGAAGAGAACGAAGGGGTCATACATGGC. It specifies CAEENEGVIHG. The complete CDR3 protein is CAEENEGVIHGYTF.

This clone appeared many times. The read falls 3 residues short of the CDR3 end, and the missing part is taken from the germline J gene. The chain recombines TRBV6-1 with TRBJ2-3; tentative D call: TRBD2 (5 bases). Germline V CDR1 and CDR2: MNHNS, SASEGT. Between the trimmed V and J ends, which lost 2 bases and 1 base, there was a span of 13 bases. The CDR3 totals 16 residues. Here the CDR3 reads CASSEIAARGTDTQYF. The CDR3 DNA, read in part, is TGTGCCAGCAGTGAAATCGCAGCGCGGGGCACAGATACG.

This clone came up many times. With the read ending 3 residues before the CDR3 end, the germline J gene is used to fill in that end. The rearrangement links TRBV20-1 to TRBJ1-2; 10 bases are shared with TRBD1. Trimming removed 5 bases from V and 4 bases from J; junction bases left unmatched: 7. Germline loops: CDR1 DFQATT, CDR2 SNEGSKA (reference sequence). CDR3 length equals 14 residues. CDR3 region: CSAPGTGAFYGYTF. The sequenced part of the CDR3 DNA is TGCAGTGCTCCCGGGACAGGGGCGTTCTATGGC.

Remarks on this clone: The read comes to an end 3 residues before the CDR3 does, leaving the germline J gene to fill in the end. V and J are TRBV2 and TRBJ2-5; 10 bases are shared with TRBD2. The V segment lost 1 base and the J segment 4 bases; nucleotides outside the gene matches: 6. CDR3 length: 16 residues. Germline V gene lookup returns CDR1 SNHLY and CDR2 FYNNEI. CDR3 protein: CASSEDRAGGPETQYF. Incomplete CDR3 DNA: TGTGCCAGCAGTGAAGATCGAGCGGGAGGGCCAGAGACC.

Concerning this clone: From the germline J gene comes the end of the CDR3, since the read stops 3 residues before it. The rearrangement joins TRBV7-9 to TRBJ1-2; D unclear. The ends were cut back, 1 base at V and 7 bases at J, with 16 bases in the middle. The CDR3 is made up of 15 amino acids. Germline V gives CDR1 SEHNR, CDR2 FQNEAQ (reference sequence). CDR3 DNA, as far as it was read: TGTGCCAGCAGCTTAGGGGCAGGAGAATTTGGTGGC. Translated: CASSLGAGEFGG. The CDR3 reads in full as CASSLGAGEFGGYTF.

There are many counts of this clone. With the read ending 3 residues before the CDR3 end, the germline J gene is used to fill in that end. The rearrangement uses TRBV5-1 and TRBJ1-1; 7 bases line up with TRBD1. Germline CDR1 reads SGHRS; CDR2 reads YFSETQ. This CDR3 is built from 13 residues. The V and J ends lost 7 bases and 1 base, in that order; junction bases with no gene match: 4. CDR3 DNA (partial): TGCGCCAGCTCAAGGGGGCGGAACACTGAA. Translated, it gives CASSRGRNTE. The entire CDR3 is CASSRGRNTEAFF. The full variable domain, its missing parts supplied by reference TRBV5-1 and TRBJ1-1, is KAGVTQTPRYLIKTRGQQVTLSCSPISGHRSVSWYQQTPGQGLQFLFEYFSETQRNKGNFPGRFSGRQFSNSRSEMNVSTLELGDSALYLCASSRGRNTEAFFGQGTRLTVV.

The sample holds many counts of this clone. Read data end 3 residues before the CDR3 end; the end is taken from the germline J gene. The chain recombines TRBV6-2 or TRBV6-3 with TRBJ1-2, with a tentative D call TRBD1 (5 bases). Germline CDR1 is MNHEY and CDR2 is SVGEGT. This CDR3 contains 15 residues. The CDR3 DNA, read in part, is TGTGCCAGCAGTTACCAGGGAGATAGCGGGAATGAC. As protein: CASSYQGDSGND. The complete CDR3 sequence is CASSYQGDSGNDYTF.

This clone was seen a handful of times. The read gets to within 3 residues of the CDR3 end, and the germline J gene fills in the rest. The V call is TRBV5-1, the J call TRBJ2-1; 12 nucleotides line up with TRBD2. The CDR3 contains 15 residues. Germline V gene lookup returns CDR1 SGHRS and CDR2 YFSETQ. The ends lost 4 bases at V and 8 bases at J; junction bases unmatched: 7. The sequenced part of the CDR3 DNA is TGCGCCAGCAGCCTAACTAGCGGGAGGTCCTATGAG. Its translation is CASSLTSGRSYE. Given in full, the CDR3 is CASSLTSGRSYEQFF.

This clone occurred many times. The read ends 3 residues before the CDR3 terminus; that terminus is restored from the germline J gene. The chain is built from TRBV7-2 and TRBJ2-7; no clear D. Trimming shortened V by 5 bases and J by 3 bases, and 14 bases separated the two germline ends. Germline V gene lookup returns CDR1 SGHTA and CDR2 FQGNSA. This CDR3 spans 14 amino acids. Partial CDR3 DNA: TGTGCCAGCAGCCCTATCGATGTGAACTACGAG. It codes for CASSPIDVNYE. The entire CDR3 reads CASSPIDVNYEQYF.

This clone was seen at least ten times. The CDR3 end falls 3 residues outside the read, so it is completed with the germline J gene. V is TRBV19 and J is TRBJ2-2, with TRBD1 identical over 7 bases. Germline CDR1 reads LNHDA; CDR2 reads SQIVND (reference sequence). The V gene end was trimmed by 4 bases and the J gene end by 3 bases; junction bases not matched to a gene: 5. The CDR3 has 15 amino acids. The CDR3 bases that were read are TGTGCCAGTAGTACAGGGACAGTCGACACCGGGGAG. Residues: CASSTGTVDTGE. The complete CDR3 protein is CASSTGTVDTGELFF.

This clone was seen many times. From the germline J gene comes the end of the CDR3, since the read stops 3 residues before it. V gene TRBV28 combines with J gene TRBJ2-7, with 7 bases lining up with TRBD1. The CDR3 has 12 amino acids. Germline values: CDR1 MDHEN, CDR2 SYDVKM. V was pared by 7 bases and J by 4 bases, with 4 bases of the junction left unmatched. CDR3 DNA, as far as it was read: TGTGCCAGCAAAGGGACAGTATACGAG. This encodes CASKGTVYE. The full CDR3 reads CASKGTVYEQYF.

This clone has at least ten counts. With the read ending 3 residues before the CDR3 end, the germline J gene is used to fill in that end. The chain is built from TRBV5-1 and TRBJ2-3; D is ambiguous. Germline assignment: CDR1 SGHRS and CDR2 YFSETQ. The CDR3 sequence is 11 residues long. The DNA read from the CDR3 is TGCGCCAGCAGCTTTAGTGAGACG. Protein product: CASSFSET. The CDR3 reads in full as CASSFSETQYF.

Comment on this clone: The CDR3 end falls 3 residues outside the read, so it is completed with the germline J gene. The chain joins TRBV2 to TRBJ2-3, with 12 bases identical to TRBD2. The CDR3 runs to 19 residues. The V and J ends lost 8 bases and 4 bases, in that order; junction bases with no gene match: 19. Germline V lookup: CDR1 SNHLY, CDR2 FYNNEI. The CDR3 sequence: CASPPPRASGRAGADTQYF. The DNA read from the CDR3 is TGTGCCAGCCCCCCACCTCGGGCTAGCGGGAGGGCCGGTGCAGATACG.

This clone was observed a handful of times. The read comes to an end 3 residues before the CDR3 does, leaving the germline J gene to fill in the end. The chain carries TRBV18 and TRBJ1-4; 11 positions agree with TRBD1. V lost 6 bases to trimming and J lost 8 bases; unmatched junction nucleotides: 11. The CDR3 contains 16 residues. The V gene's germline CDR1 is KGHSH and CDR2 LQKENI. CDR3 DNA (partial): TGTGCCAGCTCTCTCAGGACAGGGGGCGAAGGCGAAAAA. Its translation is CASSLRTGGEGEK. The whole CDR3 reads CASSLRTGGEGEKLFF.

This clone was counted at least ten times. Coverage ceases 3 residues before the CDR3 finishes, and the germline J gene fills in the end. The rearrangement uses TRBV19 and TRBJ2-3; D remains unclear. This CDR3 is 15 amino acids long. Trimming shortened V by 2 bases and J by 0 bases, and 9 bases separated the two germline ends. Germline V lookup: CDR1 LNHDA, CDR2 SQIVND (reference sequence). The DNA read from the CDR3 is TGTGCCAGTAGTATATCCCCCACTAGCACAGATACG. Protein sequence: CASSISPTSTDT. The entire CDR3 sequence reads CASSISPTSTDTQYF.

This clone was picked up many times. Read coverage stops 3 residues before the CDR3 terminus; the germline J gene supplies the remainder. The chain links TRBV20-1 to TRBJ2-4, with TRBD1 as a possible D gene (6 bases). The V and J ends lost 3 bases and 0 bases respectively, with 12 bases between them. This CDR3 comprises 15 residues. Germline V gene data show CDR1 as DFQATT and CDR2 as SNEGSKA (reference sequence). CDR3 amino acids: CSASLTGLAKNIQYF. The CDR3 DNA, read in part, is TGCAGTGCTAGTCTAACAGGGCTAGCCAAAAACATT.

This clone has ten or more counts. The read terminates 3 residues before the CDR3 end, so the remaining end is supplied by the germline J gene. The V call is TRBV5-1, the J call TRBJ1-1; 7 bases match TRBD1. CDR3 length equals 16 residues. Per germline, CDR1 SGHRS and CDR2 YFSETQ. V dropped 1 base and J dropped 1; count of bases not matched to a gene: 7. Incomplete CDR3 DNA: TGCGCCAGCAGCTTGACGGCAGGGGGAGGGAACACTGAA. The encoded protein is CASSLTAGGGNTE. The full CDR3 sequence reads CASSLTAGGGNTEAFF. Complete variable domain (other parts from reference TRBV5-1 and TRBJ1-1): KAGVTQTPRYLIKTRGQQVTLSCSPISGHRSVSWYQQTPGQGLQFLFEYFSETQRNKGNFPGRFSGRQFSNSRSEMNVSTLELGDSALYLCASSLTAGGGNTEAFFGQGTRLTVV.

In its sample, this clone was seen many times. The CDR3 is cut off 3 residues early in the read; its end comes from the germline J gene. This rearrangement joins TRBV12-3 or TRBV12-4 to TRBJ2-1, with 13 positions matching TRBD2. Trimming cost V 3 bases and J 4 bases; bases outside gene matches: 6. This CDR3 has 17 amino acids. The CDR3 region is CASSLGTSGTGYNEQFF. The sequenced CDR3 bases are TGTGCCAGCAGTTTGGGGACTAGCGGGACCGGGTACAATGAG.

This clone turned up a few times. CDR3 loop: CASSRQGANEKLFF. Partial CDR3 DNA: TGTGCCAGCAGCCGACAGGGGGCAAATGAAAAG. The J gene is TRBJ2-2, the V gene TRBV7-9, with 10 nucleotides matching TRBD1. The read gets to within 3 residues of the CDR3 end, and the germline J gene fills in the rest. CDR1 SEHNR and CDR2 FQNEAQ come from the germline V gene (reference sequence). The CDR3 has 14 residues.

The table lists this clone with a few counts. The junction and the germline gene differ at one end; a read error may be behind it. The CDR3 sequence: CANSLIATGTGLNEQFF. The CDR3 bases that were read are TGTGCCAACAGCTTAATTGCCACCGGGACAGGGTTGAATGAG. The V and J genes are TRBV7-3 and TRBJ2-1; 9 nucleotides line up with TRBD1. The CDR3 end lies 3 residues beyond the end of the read and is filled in from the germline J gene. Germline V gene sequence: CDR1 SGHTA, CDR2 FQGTGA. This CDR3 is built from 17 residues.

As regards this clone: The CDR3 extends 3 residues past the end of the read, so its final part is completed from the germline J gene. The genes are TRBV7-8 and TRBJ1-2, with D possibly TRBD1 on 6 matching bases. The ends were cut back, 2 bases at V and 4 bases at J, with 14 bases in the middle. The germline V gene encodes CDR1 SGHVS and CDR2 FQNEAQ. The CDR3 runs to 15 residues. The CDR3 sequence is CASSLTGFVIYGYTF. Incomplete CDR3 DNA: TGTGCCAGCAGCTTAACAGGGTTCGTCATCTATGGC.

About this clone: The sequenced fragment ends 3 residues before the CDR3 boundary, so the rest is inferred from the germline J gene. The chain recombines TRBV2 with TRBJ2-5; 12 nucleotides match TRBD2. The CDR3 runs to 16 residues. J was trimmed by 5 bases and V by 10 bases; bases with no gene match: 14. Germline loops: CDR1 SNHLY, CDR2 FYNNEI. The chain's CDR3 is CATSWLAGGPSETQYF. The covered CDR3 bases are TGTGCCACCTCATGGCTAGCGGGAGGGCCTTCGGAGACC.

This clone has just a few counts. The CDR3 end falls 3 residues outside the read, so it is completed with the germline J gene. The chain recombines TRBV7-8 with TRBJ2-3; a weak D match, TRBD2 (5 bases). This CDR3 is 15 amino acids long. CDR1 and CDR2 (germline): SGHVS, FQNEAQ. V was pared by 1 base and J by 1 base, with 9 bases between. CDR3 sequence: CASSLGLLRTDTQYF. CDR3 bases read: TGTGCCAGCAGCTTAGGACTATTACGCACAGATACG.

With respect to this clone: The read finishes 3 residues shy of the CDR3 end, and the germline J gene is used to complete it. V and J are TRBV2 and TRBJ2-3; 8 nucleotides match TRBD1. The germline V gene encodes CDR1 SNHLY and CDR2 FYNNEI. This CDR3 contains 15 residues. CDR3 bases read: TGTGCCAGCAGTGAAGCACTAACAGGGGGAGAGACG. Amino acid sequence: CASSEALTGGET. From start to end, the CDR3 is CASSEALTGGETQYF. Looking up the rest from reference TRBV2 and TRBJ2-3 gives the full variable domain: EPEVTQTPSHQVTQMGQEVILRCVPISNHLYFYWYRQILGQKVEFLVSFYNNEISEKSEIFDDQFSVERPDGSNFTLKIRSTKLEDSAMYFCASSEALTGGETQYFGPGTRLTVL.

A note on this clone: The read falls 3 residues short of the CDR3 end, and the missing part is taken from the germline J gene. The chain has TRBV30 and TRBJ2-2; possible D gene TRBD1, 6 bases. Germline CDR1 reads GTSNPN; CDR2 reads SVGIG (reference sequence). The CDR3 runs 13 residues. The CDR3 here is CAWGGAGASPLFF. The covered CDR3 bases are TGTGCCTGGGGGGGAGCAGGGGCTTCACCG.

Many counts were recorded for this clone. The CDR3 region is CASSLEAETQYF. CDR3 bases read: TGTGCCAGCAGCTTAGAGGCAGAGACC. The chain couples TRBV7-9 to TRBJ2-5; D not certain. The sequenced fragment ends 3 residues before the CDR3 boundary, so the rest is inferred from the germline J gene. V was trimmed by 1 base and J by 4 bases, leaving 4 bases between them. This CDR3 is built from 12 residues. Germline CDR1 reads SEHNR; CDR2 reads FQNEAQ (reference sequence).

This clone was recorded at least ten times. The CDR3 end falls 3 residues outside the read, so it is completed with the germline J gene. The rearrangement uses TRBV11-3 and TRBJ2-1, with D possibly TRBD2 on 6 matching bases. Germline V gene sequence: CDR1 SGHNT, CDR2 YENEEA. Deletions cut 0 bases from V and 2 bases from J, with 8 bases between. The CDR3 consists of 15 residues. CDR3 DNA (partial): TGTGCCAGCAGCTTAGATAGCGGAGCCTACAATGAG. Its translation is CASSLDSGAYNE. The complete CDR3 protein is CASSLDSGAYNEQFF.